A selection of T cell receptor beta chains follows, all from one sample in a study of CD8+CD57+ T cells in acquired aplastic anemia. TCRdb reprocessed the reads with MiXCR, giving one entry per CDR3 protein. This table has 98,000 or so distinct CDR3 sequences, less than 65% appearing once. Input material: sorted CD4+, CD8+, or CD8+CD57+ T cells (not recorded which) from PBMCs. The receptors were gathered from a human donor in good health, serving as a control. The CDR3 runs from the conserved cysteine through the conserved F or W. D genes are given only for firm matches. Size is stated for part of the rows, as once, few or many counts, or as a class when the clone is expanded.

>TRBD2|-|TRBJ2-5|TRBV6-1
CASLPSGGAFGQETQYF
TGTGCCAGCCTTCCTAGCGGGGGGGCATTCGGTCAAGAGACCCAGTACTTC
>-|-|TRBJ2-6|TRBV12-3/TRBV12-4
CASRDGANVLTF
TGTGCCAGCAGGGATGGGGCCAACGTCCTGACTTTC
>TRBD1|many|TRBJ2-6|TRBV13
CASSKLDDRAGANVLTF
TGTGCCAGCAGCAAACTGGACGACAGGGCTGGGGCCAACGTCCTGACTTTC
>-|-|TRBJ1-2|TRBV6-1
CASRNREVDYGYTF
TGTGCCAGCAGGAACAGGGAAGTGGACTATGGCTACACCTTC
>-|few|TRBJ1-2|TRBV29-1
CSVEISGGDGYTF
TGCAGCGTTGAGATATCCGGGGGCGATGGCTACACCTTC
>TRBD1|many|TRBJ2-7|TRBV20-1
CSASTGAAYEQYF
TGCAGTGCGTCGACAGGGGCAGCATACGAGCAGTACTTC
>-|many|TRBJ2-7|TRBV4-1
CASSQDQGSEQYF
TGCGCCAGCAGCCAAGATCAGGGGTCCGAGCAGTACTTC
>TRBD1|many|TRBJ1-6|TRBV20-1
CSARSTGGAISPLHF
TGCAGTGCAAGATCGACAGGGGGCGCGATTTCACCCCTCCACTTT
>TRBD2|-|TRBJ2-7|TRBV10-3
CAIGTGGDYEQYF
TGTGCCATCGGGACGGGGGGGGACTACGAGCAGTACTTC
>-|-|TRBJ2-5|TRBV25-1
CASSGGDRETQYF
TGTGCCAGCAGTGGGGGCGACAGGGAGACCCAGTACTTC
>-|-|TRBJ2-2|TRBV24-1
CATSARSNTGELFF
TGTGCCACCAGTGCGCGGTCGAACACCGGGGAGCTGTTTTTT
>TRBD2|few|TRBJ2-7|TRBV20-1
CSARASGGPYEQYF
TGCAGTGCTAGAGCTAGCGGGGGGCCCTACGAGCAGTACTTC
>TRBD2|-|TRBJ2-2|TRBV7-6
CASSFMGGSGELFF
TGTGCCAGCAGCTTCATGGGAGGGTCCGGGGAGCTGTTTTTT
>-|-|TRBJ1-2|TRBV7-3
CASSPGEGYGYTF
TGTGCCAGCAGCCCGGGGGAGGGCTATGGCTACACCTTC
>-|many|TRBJ2-1|TRBV11-2
CASSSIVNEQFF
TGTGCCAGCAGCTCGATCGTCAATGAGCAGTTCTTC
>-|-|TRBJ2-3|TRBV19
CASSIVGGSTDTQYF
TGTGCCAGTAGTATAGTGGGGGGAAGCACAGATACGCAGTATTTT
>TRBD1|-|TRBJ2-7|TRBV19
CASSQAGTGLYEQYF
TGTGCCAGTAGTCAAGCCGGGACAGGACTCTACGAGCAGTACTTC
>-|few|TRBJ1-6|TRBV15
CATSRAGYSPLHF
TGTGCCACCAGCAGAGCGGGGTATTCACCCCTCCACTTT
>-|many|TRBJ2-2|TRBV13
CASSAHREGTGELFF
TGTGCCAGCAGCGCCCACAGGGAAGGCACCGGGGAGCTGTTTTTT
>TRBD2|-|TRBJ2-7|TRBV11-2
CASSLTGLLSSYEQYF
TGTGCCAGCAGCTTGACGGGACTACTGAGCTCCTACGAGCAGTACTTC
>-|-|TRBJ1-6|TRBV12-3/TRBV12-4
CASSIQGRNSPLHF
TGTGCCAGCAGTATCCAGGGAAGGAATTCACCCCTCCACTTT
>-|-|TRBJ2-1|TRBV5-1
CASSVTGPYNEQFF
TGTGCCAGCAGCGTAACCGGACCATACAATGAGCAGTTCTTC
>TRBD1|few|TRBJ1-4|TRBV5-1
CASSAGTGREKLFF
TGCGCCAGCAGCGCCGGGACAGGGCGTGAAAAACTGTTTTTT
>-|few|TRBJ2-1|TRBV2
CASSVRGFGNEQFF
TGTGCCAGCAGCGTAAGAGGGTTCGGCAATGAGCAGTTCTTC
>-|-|TRBJ1-1|TRBV10-3
CASNIQGSMNTEAFF
TGTGCCAGCAACATACAGGGCAGCATGAACACTGAAGCTTTCTTT
>-|-|TRBJ1-2|TRBV2
CASSARGTNYGYTF
TGTGCCAGCAGTGCTAGGGGAACTAACTATGGCTACACCTTC
>TRBD1|-|TRBJ1-6|TRBV10-2
CASSDRQGGGSPLHF
TGCGCCAGCAGTGACAGGCAGGGGGGTGGCTCACCCCTCCACTTT
>TRBD1|-|TRBJ2-7|TRBV25-1
CASSGTDRDLSYEQYF
TGTGCCAGCAGTGGGACGGACAGGGACCTCTCCTACGAGCAGTACTTC